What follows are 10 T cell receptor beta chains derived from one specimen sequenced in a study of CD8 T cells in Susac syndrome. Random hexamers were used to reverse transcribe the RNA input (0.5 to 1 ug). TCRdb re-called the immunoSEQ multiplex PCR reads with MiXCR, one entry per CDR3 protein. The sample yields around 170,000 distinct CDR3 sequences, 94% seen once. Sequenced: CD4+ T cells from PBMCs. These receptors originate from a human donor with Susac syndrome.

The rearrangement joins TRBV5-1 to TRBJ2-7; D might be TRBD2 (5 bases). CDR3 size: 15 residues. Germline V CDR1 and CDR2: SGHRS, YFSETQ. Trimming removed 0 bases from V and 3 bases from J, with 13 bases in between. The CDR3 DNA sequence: TGCGCCAGCAGCTTGGGCCGGAGGACCAACTACGAGCAGTACTTC. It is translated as CASSLGRRTNYEQYF.

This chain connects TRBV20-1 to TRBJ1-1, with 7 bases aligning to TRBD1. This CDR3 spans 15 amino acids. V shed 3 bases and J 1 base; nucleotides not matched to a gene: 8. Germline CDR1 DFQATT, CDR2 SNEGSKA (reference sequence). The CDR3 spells CSASNPDRWNTEAFF. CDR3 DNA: TGCAGTGCTAGTAACCCGGACAGGTGGAACACTGAAGCTTTCTTT.

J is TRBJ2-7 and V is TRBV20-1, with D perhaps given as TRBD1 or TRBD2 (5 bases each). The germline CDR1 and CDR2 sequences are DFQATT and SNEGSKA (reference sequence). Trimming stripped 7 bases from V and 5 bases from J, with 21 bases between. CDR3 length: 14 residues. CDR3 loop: CSVATGGIRNEQYF. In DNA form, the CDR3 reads TGCAGTGTCGCAACAGGAGGTATACGTAACGAGCAGTACTTC.

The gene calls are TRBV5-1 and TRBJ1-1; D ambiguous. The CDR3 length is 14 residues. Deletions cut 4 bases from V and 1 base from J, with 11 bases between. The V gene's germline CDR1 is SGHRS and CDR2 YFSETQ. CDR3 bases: TGCGCCAGCAGCCTTCAAGACACGAACACTGAAGCTTTCTTT. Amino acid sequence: CASSLQDTNTEAFF. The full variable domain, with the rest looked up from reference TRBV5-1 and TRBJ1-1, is KAGVTQTPRYLIKTRGQQVTLSCSPISGHRSVSWYQQTPGQGLQFLFEYFSETQRNKGNFPGRFSGRQFSNSRSEMNVSTLELGDSALYLCASSLQDTNTEAFFGQGTRLTVV.

Here the CDR3 reads CASSRSDGTGVSGANVLTF. Here the CDR3 DNA reads TGTGCCAGCAGCAGGTCGGACGGGACAGGTGTTTCTGGGGCCAACGTCCTGACTTTC. The rearrangement uses TRBV7-9 and TRBJ2-6, with 8 bases aligning to TRBD1. The V gene end was trimmed by 5 bases and the J gene end by 1 base; junction bases not matched to a gene: 13. From germline, CDR1 is SEHNR and CDR2 FQNEAQ (reference sequence). CDR3 length: 19 residues.

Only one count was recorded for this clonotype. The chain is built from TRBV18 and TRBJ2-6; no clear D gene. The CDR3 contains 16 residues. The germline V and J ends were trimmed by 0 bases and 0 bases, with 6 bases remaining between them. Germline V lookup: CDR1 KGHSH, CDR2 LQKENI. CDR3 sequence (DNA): TGTGCCAGCTCACCACCGTGGAGCTCTGGGGCCAACGTCCTGACTTTC. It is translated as CASSPPWSSGANVLTF.

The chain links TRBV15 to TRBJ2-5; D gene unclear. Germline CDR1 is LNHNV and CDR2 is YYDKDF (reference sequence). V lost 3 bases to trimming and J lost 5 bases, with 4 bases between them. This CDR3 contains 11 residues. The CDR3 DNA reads TGTGCCACCAGCAGGGCGGAGACCCAGTACTTC. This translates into CATSRAETQYF.

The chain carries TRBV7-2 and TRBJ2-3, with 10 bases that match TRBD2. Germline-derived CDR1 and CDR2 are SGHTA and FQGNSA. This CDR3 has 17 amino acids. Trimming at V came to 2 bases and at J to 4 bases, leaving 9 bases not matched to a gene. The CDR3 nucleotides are TGTGCCAGCAGCTTAAGTAGCGGGGGGAGAATCGCAGATACGCAGTATTTT. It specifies CASSLSSGGRIADTQYF. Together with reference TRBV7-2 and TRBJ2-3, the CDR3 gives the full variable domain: GAGVSQSPSNKVTEKGKDVELRCDPISGHTALYWYRQSLGQGLEFLIYFQGNSAPDKSGLPSDRFSAERTGGSVSTLTIQRTQQEDSAVYLCASSLSSGGRIADTQYFGPGTRLTVL.

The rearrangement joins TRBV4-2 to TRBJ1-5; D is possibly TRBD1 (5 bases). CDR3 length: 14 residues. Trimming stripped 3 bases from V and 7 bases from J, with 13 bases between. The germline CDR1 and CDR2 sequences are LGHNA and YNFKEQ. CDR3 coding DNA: TGTGCCAGCAGCCACACAGGTGGAGAACAGCCCCAGCATTTT. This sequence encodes CASSHTGGEQPQHF.

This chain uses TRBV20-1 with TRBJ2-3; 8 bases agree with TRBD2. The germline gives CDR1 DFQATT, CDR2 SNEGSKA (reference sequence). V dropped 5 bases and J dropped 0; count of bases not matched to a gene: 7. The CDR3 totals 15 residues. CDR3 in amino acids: CSAEAGAQSTDTQYF. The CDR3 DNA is TGCAGTGCTGAAGCGGGGGCCCAAAGCACAGATACGCAGTATTTT.